These 22 T cell receptor beta chains were sequenced from one sample in a study of blood T cells in healthy people across ages. Using a J-beta primer mix together with a sample-barcoded 5' primer, a second PCR was run for roughly 6 to 11 cycles. TCRdb re-derived calls from the 5' RACE reads in MiXCR, one entry per CDR3 protein. In the table there are about 1.6 million distinct CDR3 sequences, around 35% of which are singletons. Sequences were obtained from blood. The receptors originated from a young woman in good health.

Worth noting for this clonotype: Since a much larger clone is just one base distant, this may be a read error. The chain uses TRBV7-9 and TRBJ2-4; no clear D. The better agreement between TRBJ2-7 and the DNA end casts doubt on the J call. Per germline, CDR1 SEHNR and CDR2 FQNEAQ (reference sequence). CDR3 length equals 13 residues. This CDR3 is CASTFPANYEQYF. As DNA, the CDR3 is TGTGCCAGCACCTTCCCAGCGAACTACGAGCAGTACTTC.

The table lists this clonotype with a few counts. This chain links TRBV9 with TRBJ2-3; TRBD1 or TRBD2 may be the D gene (5 bases each). Germline-derived CDR1 and CDR2 are SGDLS and YYNGEE. With 3 bases removed from V and 4 bases from J, the gap between germline ends came to 12 bases. There are 14 residues in the CDR3. CDR3 region: CASSARDPPDTQYF. The CDR3 region has the DNA TGTGCCAGCAGCGCACGGGACCCGCCAGATACGCAGTATTTT.

This clonotype was detected a few times. The chain is built from TRBV10-3 and TRBJ1-2, with 7 bases fitting TRBD1. The germline gives CDR1 ENHRY, CDR2 SYGVKD. The CDR3 is 15 residues long. Losses at the gene ends were 4 bases for V and 1 base for J; bases not matched to a gene: 6. CDR3 sequence reads: CAISGWGTDNYGYTF. In DNA, the CDR3 is TGTGCCATCAGTGGGTGGGGGACAGATAACTATGGCTACACCTTC.

Concerning this clonotype: The junction and the germline gene differ at one end; a read error may be behind it. The V gene is TRBV11-2, the J gene TRBJ2-1, with D maybe TRBD1 (6 bases). Germline V gene data show CDR1 as SGHAT and CDR2 as FQNNGV. CDR3 length: 16 residues. CDR3 protein: CANSARGERGYNEQFF. The CDR3 DNA is TGTGCCAACAGCGCCAGGGGTGAGAGGGGCTACAATGAGCAGTTCTTC.

The chain employs TRBV12-3 or TRBV12-4 and TRBJ2-7; 8 bases are a match to TRBD1. Trimming at V came to 5 bases and at J to 5 bases, leaving 11 bases not matched to a gene. CDR3 length: 15 residues. The CDR3 nucleotides are TGTGCCAGCAGTCCAGACAGGGGAAATTCCCACGAGCAGTACTTC. It is translated as CASSPDRGNSHEQYF.

The chain uses TRBV4-1 and TRBJ2-1; D gene ambiguous. Per germline, CDR1 MGHRA and CDR2 YSYEKL. This CDR3 contains 15 residues. The germline V and J ends were trimmed by 0 bases and 4 bases, with 10 bases remaining between them. CDR3 nucleotides: TGCGCCAGCAGCCAAGAAAGTTGGGTATACAATGAGCAGTTCTTC. Protein product: CASSQESWVYNEQFF.

There are a few counts of this clonotype. The J gene is TRBJ2-7, the V gene TRBV10-3; D tentatively reads TRBD1 or TRBD2 (6 bases each). Trimming stripped 10 bases from V and 2 bases from J, with 18 bases between. This CDR3 region has 14 residues. Germline CDR1 is ENHRY and CDR2 is SYGVKD. The CDR3 is CATRDGGSTYEQYF. CDR3 DNA: TGTGCCACCAGGGACGGGGGCTCGACCTACGAGCAGTACTTC.

In its sample, this clonotype was seen a few times. The chain links TRBV7-8 to TRBJ2-1, with 11 positions matching TRBD2. V lost 5 bases to trimming and J lost 4 bases; unmatched junction nucleotides: 4. The length of the CDR3 is 15 residues. Germline V gene data show CDR1 as SGHVS and CDR2 as FQNEAQ. CDR3 amino acids: CASSDSSGGYNEQFF. The CDR3 nucleotides are TGTGCCAGCAGCGATTCTAGCGGGGGGTACAATGAGCAGTTCTTC.

Concerning this clonotype: The junction does not match germline at one end; this may be a read error. The J gene is TRBJ2-7, the V gene TRBV7-2; 10 bases agree with TRBD2. Germline V lookup: CDR1 SGHTA, CDR2 FQGNSA. This CDR3 is built from 16 residues. CDR3 region: CASSLGWASGRKEQYF. As DNA, the CDR3 is TGTGCCAGCAGTTTAGGGTGGGCTAGCGGGAGAAAAGAGCAGTACTTC.

This chain uses TRBV2 with TRBJ2-1; 9 bases are a match to TRBD2. Losses at the gene ends were 4 bases for V and 9 bases for J; bases not matched to a gene: 7. Germline CDR1 SNHLY, CDR2 FYNNEI. The CDR3 consists of 14 residues. The CDR3 coding sequence is TGTGCCAGCAGTGCGGGGCGGGGGGGGATTGAGCAGTTCTTC. Amino acid sequence: CASSAGRGGIEQFF.

This clonotype has only one observation. The J gene is TRBJ1-5, the V gene TRBV4-1; D not resolved. V was pared by 0 bases and J by 1 base, with 7 bases between. Germline V CDR1 and CDR2: MGHRA, YSYEKL. CDR3 length equals 15 residues. The CDR3 DNA is TGCGCCAGCAGCCAAGAACCCGGGAGCAATCAGCCCCAGCATTTT. Translating it yields CASSQEPGSNQPQHF.

CDR3 sequence: CSADTSVLAKNIQYF. CDR3 DNA: TGCAGTGCAGATACTAGCGTTCTAGCCAAAAACATTCAGTACTTC. This sequence joins TRBV20-1 and TRBJ2-4, with 7 bases fitting TRBD2. The germline V gene has CDR1 DFQATT and CDR2 SNEGSKA (reference sequence). V gave up 6 bases and J gave up 0 bases; unmatched junction bases: 8. The CDR3 sequence is 15 residues long.

Comment on this clonotype: Germline is not matched at one junction end, which may reflect a read error. The chain carries TRBV20-1 and TRBJ1-1; the D gene is possibly TRBD1 (5 bases). Germline V CDR1 and CDR2: DFQATT, SNEGSKA (reference sequence). The length of the CDR3 is 14 residues. The chain's CDR3 is CSAPDRAMSTETFF. Here the CDR3 DNA reads TGCAGTGCTCCCGACAGAGCCATGAGCACTGAAACTTTCTTT.

The sample holds a few counts of this clonotype. The CDR3: CASSLWGYNEQFF. The CDR3 DNA reads TGTGCCAGCAGTTTATGGGGGTACAATGAGCAGTTCTTC. The V and J genes are TRBV27 and TRBJ2-1; either TRBD1 or TRBD2 may fit D (5 bases each). The germline CDR1 and CDR2 sequences are MNHEY and SMNVEV (reference sequence). CDR3 length: 13 amino acids. Trimming stripped 1 base from V and 4 bases from J, with 5 bases between.

This clonotype was observed a few times. The chain joins TRBV18 to TRBJ2-5; D is unclear. Germline assignment: CDR1 KGHSH and CDR2 LQKENI. V was clipped by 2 bases and J by 5 bases, with 15 bases between them. The CDR3 covers 15 residues. The DNA of the CDR3 is TGTGCCAGCTCACCAGGTCGGATCTCGACGGAGACCCAGTACTTC. Its translation is CASSPGRISTETQYF.

A single count supports this clonotype. A read error may account for a junction end that differs from germline. The chain has TRBV20-1 and TRBJ1-1, with D unresolved. This CDR3 comprises 15 residues. Germline V gene lookup returns CDR1 DFQATT and CDR2 SNEGSKA (reference sequence). The CDR3 spells CSARDLQNQNAEAFF. The CDR3 region has the DNA TGCAGTGCTAGAGATCTCCAGAACCAGAACGCTGAAGCTTTCTTT.

The chain is built from TRBV6-1 and TRBJ2-7; the D gene is possibly TRBD1 (6 bases). Germline V gene data show CDR1 as MNHNS and CDR2 as SASEGT. V was pared by 6 bases and J by 0 bases, with 12 bases between. CDR3 length: 14 residues. CDR3 coding DNA: TGTGCCAGCAGGGCCAGGGGTAGCTCCTACGAGCAGTACTTC. This encodes CASRARGSSYEQYF.

This clonotype was counted ten times or more. The V gene is TRBV4-1, the J gene TRBJ2-7, with 9 positions matching TRBD1. Looked up from germline, CDR1 is MGHRA and CDR2 is YSYEKL. The V gene end was trimmed by 4 bases and the J gene end by 4 bases; junction bases not matched to a gene: 8. CDR3 length equals 15 residues. The CDR3 coding sequence is TGCGCCAGCAGCCCCGGGACAGGGTTATCTTACGAGCAGTACTTC. Protein sequence: CASSPGTGLSYEQYF.

The V gene is TRBV20-1, the J gene TRBJ1-5, with D unresolved. The ends were cut back, 7 bases at V and 9 bases at J, with 13 bases in the middle. The CDR3 sequence is 11 residues long. In germline, CDR1 is DFQATT, CDR2 SNEGSKA (reference sequence). The CDR3 DNA reads TGCAGTGTCGGGGAGGGAGGGCCCCAGCATTTT. It is translated as CSVGEGGPQHF.

The V gene is TRBV7-7, the J gene TRBJ1-1; D is ambiguous. Germline CDR1 reads SSHAT; CDR2 reads FNYEAQ (reference sequence). Trimming removed 3 bases from V and 2 bases from J, with 7 bases in between. CDR3 size: 13 residues. This CDR3 is CASSLLINTEAFF. The CDR3 bases are TGTGCCAGCAGCTTGCTAATCAACACTGAAGCTTTCTTT.

The chain uses TRBV7-9 and TRBJ2-5; 10 bases line up with TRBD2. The junction had 16 bases not matched to a gene; V was cut back by 1 base and J by 11 bases. CDR1 is SEHNR, CDR2 FQNEAQ, per germline (reference sequence). The length of the CDR3 is 17 residues. The CDR3 reads CASSLVLAGLSYNEQYF. The CDR3 DNA sequence: TGTGCCAGCAGCTTAGTACTAGCGGGGCTTTCCTACAATGAGCAGTACTTC.

J is TRBJ2-1 and V is TRBV20-1; TRBD2 is a possible D gene (6 bases). This CDR3 contains 16 residues. V dropped 0 bases and J dropped 0 bases, with 12 bases sitting between them. Germline lookup yields CDR1 DFQATT and CDR2 SNEGSKA (reference sequence). The CDR3 coding sequence is TGCAGTGCTAGAGATATTCGGGGGAGCTCCTACAATGAGCAGTTCTTC. Translated, it gives CSARDIRGSSYNEQFF.